The clone carrying this T cell receptor (beta chain) was observed once. What it binds is unknown. The data derive from a study of T cells and copy number aberrations in small-cell lung cancer. Notes on the study in general: Adjacent lung showed higher T-cell richness and clonality than tumors; density difference nonsignificant. Due to few samples, these findings require validation.

Limited-stage small-cell lung cancer patients underwent surgery between the late 2000s and the early 2020s. Normal lung tissue came from at least 2 cm beyond the tumor margin and showed no malignant cells. Germline CDR1 and CDR2: SGHKS and YYEKEE (reference sequence). The CDR3 contains 13 residues. V trimming: 3 bases; J trimming: 4 bases; junction bases outside the gene matches: 3. Assay used: immunoSEQ multiplex PCR; TCRdb lists only in-frame clones, some missing. The table has some 2,900 clones, 70% to 80% seen once. Material for sequencing was normal tissue next to the tumor. The J gene is TRBJ2-7, the V gene TRBV5-5; the match to TRBD1 covers 8 bases. The clonotype comes from a man aged 55 to 70 with small cell lung cancer. The CDR3 spells CASSSTGAYEQYF. CDR3 sequence (DNA): TGTGCCAGCAGCTCGACAGGGGCATACGAGCAGTACTTC.